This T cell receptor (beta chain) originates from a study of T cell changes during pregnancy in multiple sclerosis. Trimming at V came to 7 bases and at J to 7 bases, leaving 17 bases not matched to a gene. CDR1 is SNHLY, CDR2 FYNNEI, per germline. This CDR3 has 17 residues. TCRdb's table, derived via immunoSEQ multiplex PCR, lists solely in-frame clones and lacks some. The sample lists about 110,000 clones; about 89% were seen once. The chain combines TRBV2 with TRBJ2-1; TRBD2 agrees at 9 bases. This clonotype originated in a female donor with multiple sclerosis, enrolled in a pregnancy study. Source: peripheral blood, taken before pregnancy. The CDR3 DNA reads TGTGCCAGCACCCCGGCCGGGGCTAGCGGGACTACTAATGAGCAGTTCTTC. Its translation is CASTPAGASGTTNEQFF.